The 3 T cell receptor beta chains presented below share a single source sample, sequenced in a study of regulatory T cells in long-lasting Graves disease. The time point here: newly diagnosed GD, antithyroid drugs for less than 3 months. From RNA extracted from PBMCs, the TCR library was made. The TCR beta library used iRepertoire HTBI primers with Arm-PCR amplification of CDR3. TCRdb passed the multiplex PCR reads through MiXCR, listing each CDR3 protein once. The sample carries about 530,000 distinct CDR3 sequences, roughly a sixth recorded once. These records were also assigned to another study, of T cells in Graves' hyperthyroidism and ophthalmopathy.

This specimen was peripheral blood mononuclear cells (PBMCs), taken at new diagnosis, from a patient treated with antithyroid drugs. Receptors originate from a woman aged 40 to 65 with Graves disease.

This clonotype has a count of ten or more. The chain is built from TRBV3-1 and TRBJ1-1; the match to TRBD1 covers 7 bases. Unmatched junction bases numbered 13, after V lost 4 bases and J lost 11 bases. Germline values: CDR1 LGHDT, CDR2 YNNKEL (reference sequence). This CDR3 is built from 14 residues. CDR3 loop: CASSRLRQGWMAFF. CDR3 in DNA: TGTGCCAGCAGCCGCCTTAGACAGGGATGGATGGCTTTCTTT. The whole variable domain, remainder taken from reference TRBV3-1 and TRBJ1-1, is DTAVSQTPKYLVTQMGNDKSIKCEQNLGHDTMYWYKQDSKKFLKIMFSYNNKELIINETVPNRFSPKSPDKAHLNLHINSLELGDSAVYFCASSRLRQGWMAFFGQGTRLTVV.

The CDR3 here is CSATPLAGGADTQYF. CDR3 DNA sequence: TGCAGTGCTACCCCCCTAGCGGGGGGCGCAGATACGCAGTATTTT. The chain uses TRBV20-1 and TRBJ2-3; 11 bases agree with TRBD2. The J segment lost 4 bases and the V segment lost 4 bases, leaving 7 bases of the junction unmatched. CDR3 length equals 15 residues. Germline V gene data show CDR1 as DFQATT and CDR2 as SNEGSKA (reference sequence).

V is TRBV6-1 and J is TRBJ1-6, with 7 bases aligning to TRBD1. The germline gives CDR1 MNHNS, CDR2 SASEGT. The CDR3 length is 17 residues. The junction had 17 bases not matched to a gene; V was cut back by 5 bases and J by 10 bases. CDR3 sequence reads: CASSNPVSQGGSSPLHF. The DNA for the CDR3 is TGTGCCAGCAGTAATCCCGTTTCCCAAGGGGGCTCGTCACCCCTCCACTTT.